These 11 T cell receptor beta chains share one sample of origin, sequenced in a study of blood T cells in healthy people across ages (dated by TCRdb to about 2015). The protocol used for the library was 5' RACE. TCRdb shows the sequencer as Illumina HiSeq 2500. A second PCR of roughly 7 to 11 cycles was performed with a sample-barcoded 5' primer and a J-beta primer mix. TCRdb trimmed the raw reads at Q25, called clones with MiXCR and kept productive beta chains. Under each unique CDR3 protein, matching rows form one entry showing the most common genes and DNA. This sample has roughly 900,000 distinct CDR3 sequences in its table, and 25% to 35% of those were observed once. Of the sample, 17% falls within the top ten clones. The sample comprised blood. The receptors were sampled from a woman of 80 years or more in good health.

This clonotype was picked up many times. This chain links TRBV6-5 with TRBJ2-1; D may correspond to TRBD1 or TRBD2 (6 bases each). Germline V lookup: CDR1 MNHEY, CDR2 SVGAGI. The CDR3 consists of 15 residues. V lost 4 bases, J lost 8 bases, and 18 bases lay in between. The CDR3 sequence: CASSWTRGDGHEQFF. The CDR3 region has the DNA TGTGCCAGCAGTTGGACAAGGGGGGATGGCCATGAGCAGTTCTTC.

The chain combines TRBV7-9 with TRBJ1-1, with D hard to call. Germline values: CDR1 SEHNR, CDR2 FQNEAQ (reference sequence). This CDR3 contains 14 residues. The germline V and J ends were trimmed by 4 bases and 11 bases, with 20 bases remaining between them. The chain's CDR3 is CASSSSGGRDTAFF. The CDR3 region has the DNA TGTGCCAGCAGCTCGTCAGGTGGGAGGGATACCGCTTTCTTT.

This clonotype appeared many times. The rearrangement links TRBV25-1 to TRBJ2-3; D is perhaps TRBD1 (6 bases). The CDR3 consists of 14 residues. Per the germline V gene, CDR1 is MGHDK and CDR2 is SYGVNS. V lost 6 bases to trimming and J lost 1 base, with 11 bases between them. The CDR3: CASRLTGRTDTQYF. DNA of the CDR3: TGTGCCAGCAGATTGACAGGTCGCACAGATACGCAGTATTTT.

This clonotype was seen only once. The rearrangement joins TRBV5-1 to TRBJ2-2; 14 bases match TRBD2. The CDR3 has 17 amino acids. Germline CDR1 SGHRS, CDR2 YFSETQ. J was trimmed by 2 bases and V by 4 bases; bases with no gene match: 4. This CDR3 is CASSPGLAGVNTGELFF. The CDR3 DNA is TGCGCCAGCAGCCCGGGACTAGCGGGGGTTAACACCGGGGAGCTGTTTTTT.

This chain joins TRBV9 and TRBJ2-3; TRBD2 aligns across 11 bases. Germline lookup yields CDR1 SGDLS and CDR2 YYNGEE. There are 15 residues in the CDR3. V lost 1 base and J lost 6; bases outside the gene matches: 4. The CDR3 DNA follows: TGTGCCAGCAGCGTATTTAGCGGGGGGGCGGATACGCAGTATTTT. Protein: CASSVFSGGADTQYF.

The V and J genes are TRBV7-2 and TRBJ2-3; tentative D call: TRBD1 (5 bases). V was pared by 3 bases and J by 2 bases, with 12 bases between. This CDR3 spans 15 amino acids. Germline V gene sequence: CDR1 SGHTA, CDR2 FQGNSA. DNA of the CDR3: TGTGCCAGCAGCTTCTACAGGACGTTCACAGATACGCAGTATTTT. It codes for CASSFYRTFTDTQYF. Drawing the rest from reference TRBV7-2 and TRBJ2-3, the complete variable domain is GAGVSQSPSNKVTEKGKDVELRCDPISGHTALYWYRQSLGQGLEFLIYFQGNSAPDKSGLPSDRFSAERTGGSVSTLTIQRTQQEDSAVYLCASSFYRTFTDTQYFGPGTRLTVL.

J is TRBJ1-2 and V is TRBV20-1; TRBD1 might be the D (6 bases). CDR3 length equals 12 residues. Germline V CDR1 and CDR2: DFQATT, SNEGSKA (reference sequence). Trimming took 4 bases from V and 4 from J, leaving 10 bases between them. Here the CDR3 DNA reads TGCAGTGCTACAGGGGACTTCTATGGCTACACCTTC. It is translated as CSATGDFYGYTF.

Regarding this clonotype: A read error may be the cause here, since a much bigger clone is one base away. V gene TRBV12-3 or TRBV12-4 combines with J gene TRBJ1-2; D remains unclear. The CDR3 has 13 residues. V dropped 8 bases and J dropped 6 bases, with 16 bases sitting between them. The CDR3 here is CASHGWETNGYTF. CDR3 in DNA: TGTGCCAGCCATGGGTGGGAGACGAATGGCTACACCTTC.

This clonotype appeared many times. The J gene is TRBJ2-7, the V gene TRBV21-1; no check of the table's D call, TRBD2, against the DNA was made. TRBV21-1 is termed a pseudogene. This CDR3 is 21 amino acids long. CDR3: CASSNVSVRLAGGNPPYEQYF. DNA of the CDR3: TGTGCCAGCAGCAATGTCTCCGTCCGACTAGCGGGGGGCAATCCACCCTACGAGCAGTACTTC.

There are a few counts of this clonotype. The CDR3 DNA reads as TGTGCCAGCAGGGCTAGCGGGGGAAGCACAGATACGCAGTATTTT. Translation: CASRASGGSTDTQYF. The chain couples TRBV7-9 to TRBJ2-3; 10 bases are a match to TRBD2. Germline CDR1 SEHNR, CDR2 FQNEAQ (reference sequence). CDR3 length: 15 amino acids. V shed 6 bases, J shed 0 bases, and the junction held 3 bases outside the gene matches.

This clonotype was observed at least ten times. The V call is TRBV5-4, the J call TRBJ1-2; no definite D call. The V gene lost 0 bases and the J gene lost 0 bases, with 9 bases spanning the gap. CDR1 and CDR2 (germline): SGHNT, YYREEE (reference sequence). CDR3 length equals 15 residues. As DNA, the CDR3 is TGTGCCAGCAGCTTGGGGGCCTTTACTAACTATGGCTACACCTTC. Protein product: CASSLGAFTNYGYTF.